This T cell receptor beta chain was captured in a study of Ad26.COV2.S vaccination and SARS-CoV-2 variants. Whole-study results and caveats: Measurements of TCR breadth and depth may have given underestimates of the total T cell responses. Across vaccine and placebo recipients, the breadth of non-spike TCRs was similar. Spike-specific TCR breadth in vaccine recipients exceeded that seen in placebo recipients.

The CDR3 loop spans 18 amino acids. The V gene's germline CDR1 is SNHLY and CDR2 FYNNEI. Losses at the gene ends were 7 bases for V and 10 bases for J; bases not matched to a gene: 21. The protocol was immunoSEQ multiplex PCR, while the TCRdb copy is restricted to in-frame clones and leaves out a portion. The sample lists about 180,000 clones, roughly 87% occurring once. This clone was detected a few times. The antigen is undetermined. This chain joins TRBV2 and TRBJ2-1, with 11 bases lining up with TRBD2. Material: peripheral blood, obtained after recovery from COVID-19. The TCR was taken from a human donor who had recovered from COVID-19. For the CDR3, the DNA is TGTGCCAGCAACCCCCAACGGCTAGCGGGAGGTCGGTCGTCGGAGCAGTTCTTC. It codes for CASNPQRLAGGRSSEQFF.